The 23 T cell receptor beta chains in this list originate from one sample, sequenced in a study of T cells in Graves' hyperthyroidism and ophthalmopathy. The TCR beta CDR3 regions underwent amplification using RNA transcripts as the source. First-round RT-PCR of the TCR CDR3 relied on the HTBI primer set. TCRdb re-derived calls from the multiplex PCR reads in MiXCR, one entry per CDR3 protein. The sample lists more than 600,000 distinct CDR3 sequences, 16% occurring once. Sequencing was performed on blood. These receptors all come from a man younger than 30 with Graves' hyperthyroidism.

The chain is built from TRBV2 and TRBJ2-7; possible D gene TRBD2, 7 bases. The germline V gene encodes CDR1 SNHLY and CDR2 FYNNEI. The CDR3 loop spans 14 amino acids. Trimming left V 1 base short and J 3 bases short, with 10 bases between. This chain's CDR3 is CASSEEGGLYEQYF. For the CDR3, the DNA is TGTGCCAGCAGTGAAGAGGGGGGGCTCTACGAGCAGTACTTC.

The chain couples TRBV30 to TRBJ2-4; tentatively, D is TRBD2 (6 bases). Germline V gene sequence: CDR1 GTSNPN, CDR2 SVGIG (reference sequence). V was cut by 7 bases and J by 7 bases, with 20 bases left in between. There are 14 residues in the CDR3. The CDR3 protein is CASGLGAGYNIQYF. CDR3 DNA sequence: TGTGCCTCAGGGTTAGGCGCGGGGTATAACATTCAGTACTTC. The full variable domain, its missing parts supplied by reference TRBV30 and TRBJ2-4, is SQTIHQWPATLVQPVGSPLSLECTVEGTSNPNLYWYRQAAGRGLQLLFYSVGIGQISSEVPQNLSASRPQDRQFILSSKKLLLSDSGFYLCASGLGAGYNIQYFGAGTRLSVL.

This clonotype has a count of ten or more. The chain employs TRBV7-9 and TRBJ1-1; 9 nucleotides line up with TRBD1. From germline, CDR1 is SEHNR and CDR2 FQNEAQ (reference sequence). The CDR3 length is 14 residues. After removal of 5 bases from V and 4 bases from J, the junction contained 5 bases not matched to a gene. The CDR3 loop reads CASSALTGGTEAFF. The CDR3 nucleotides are TGTGCCAGCAGCGCCTTGACAGGGGGCACTGAAGCTTTCTTT.

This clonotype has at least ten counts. The CDR3 reads CASRGGSNQPQHF. The CDR3 DNA reads TGTGCCAGCAGGGGGGGGAGCAATCAGCCCCAGCATTTT. The J gene is TRBJ1-5, the V gene TRBV12-3 or TRBV12-4; possibly TRBD1 for D (5 bases). With 6 bases removed from V and 1 base from J, the gap between germline ends came to 7 bases. This CDR3 is 13 amino acids long.

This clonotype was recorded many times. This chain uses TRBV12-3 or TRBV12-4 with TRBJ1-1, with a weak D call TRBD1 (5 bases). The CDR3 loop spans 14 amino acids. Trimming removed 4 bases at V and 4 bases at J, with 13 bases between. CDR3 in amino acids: CASSYQGYGTEAFF. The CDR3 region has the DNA TGTGCCAGCAGTTACCAGGGATACGGCACTGAAGCTTTCTTT.

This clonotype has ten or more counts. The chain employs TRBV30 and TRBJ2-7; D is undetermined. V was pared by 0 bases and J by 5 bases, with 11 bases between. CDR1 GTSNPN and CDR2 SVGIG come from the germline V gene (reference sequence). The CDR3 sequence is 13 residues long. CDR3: CAWSVYPFNEQYF. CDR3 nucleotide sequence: TGTGCCTGGAGTGTGTACCCTTTTAACGAGCAGTACTTC.

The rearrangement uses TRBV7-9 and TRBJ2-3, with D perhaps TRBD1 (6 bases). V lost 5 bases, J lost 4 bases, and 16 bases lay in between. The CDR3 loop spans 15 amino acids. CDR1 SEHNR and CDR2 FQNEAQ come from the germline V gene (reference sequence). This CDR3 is CASSDRTGLADTQYF. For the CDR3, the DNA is TGTGCCAGCAGCGATCGTACAGGGTTAGCAGATACGCAGTATTTT. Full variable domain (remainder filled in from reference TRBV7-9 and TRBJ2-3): DTGVSQNPRHKITKRGQNVTFRCDPISEHNRLYWYRQTLGQGPEFLTYFQNEAQLEKSRLLSDRFSAERPKGSFSTLEIQRTEQGDSAMYLCASSDRTGLADTQYFGPGTRLTVL.

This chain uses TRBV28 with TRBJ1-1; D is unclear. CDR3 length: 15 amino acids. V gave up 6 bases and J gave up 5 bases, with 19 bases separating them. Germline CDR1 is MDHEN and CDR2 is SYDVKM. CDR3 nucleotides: TGTGCCAGCAGCTTGAGTGTGGGGAGATGGACTGAAGCTTTCTTT. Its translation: CASSLSVGRWTEAFF.

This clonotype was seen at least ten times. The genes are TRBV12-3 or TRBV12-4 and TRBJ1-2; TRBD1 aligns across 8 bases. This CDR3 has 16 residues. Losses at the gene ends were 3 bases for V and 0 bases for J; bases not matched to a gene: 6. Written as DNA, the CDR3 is TGTGCCAGCAGTTTCCGGGACAGGAAAGCTAACTATGGCTACACCTTC. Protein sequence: CASSFRDRKANYGYTF.

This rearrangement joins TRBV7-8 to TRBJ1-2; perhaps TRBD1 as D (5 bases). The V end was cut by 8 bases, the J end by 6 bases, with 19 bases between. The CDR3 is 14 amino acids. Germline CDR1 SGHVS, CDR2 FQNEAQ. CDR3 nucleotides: TGTGCCAGCGGCCCCTGGGGGGGAAAGGATGGCTACACCTTC. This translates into CASGPWGGKDGYTF.

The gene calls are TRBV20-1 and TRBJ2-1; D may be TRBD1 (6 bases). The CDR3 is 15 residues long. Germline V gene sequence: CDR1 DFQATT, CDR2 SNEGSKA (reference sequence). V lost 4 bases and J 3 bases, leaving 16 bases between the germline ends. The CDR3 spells CSAIQGDFHYNEQFF. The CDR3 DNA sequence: TGCAGTGCTATACAGGGCGACTTCCACTACAATGAGCAGTTCTTC.

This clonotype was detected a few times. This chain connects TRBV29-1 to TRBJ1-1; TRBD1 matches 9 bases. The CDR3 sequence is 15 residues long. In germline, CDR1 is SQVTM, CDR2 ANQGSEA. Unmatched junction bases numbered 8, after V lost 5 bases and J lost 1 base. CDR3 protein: CSVLPGTGKNTEAFF. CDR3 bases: TGCAGCGTTCTCCCGGGGACAGGGAAGAACACTGAAGCTTTCTTT.

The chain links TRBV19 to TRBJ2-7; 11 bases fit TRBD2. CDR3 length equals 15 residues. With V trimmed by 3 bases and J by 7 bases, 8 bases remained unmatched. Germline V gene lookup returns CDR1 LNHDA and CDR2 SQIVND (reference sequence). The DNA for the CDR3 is TGTGCCAGTAGTATGAAGACTAGCGGGGCTGGAGAGCAGTACTTC. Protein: CASSMKTSGAGEQYF.

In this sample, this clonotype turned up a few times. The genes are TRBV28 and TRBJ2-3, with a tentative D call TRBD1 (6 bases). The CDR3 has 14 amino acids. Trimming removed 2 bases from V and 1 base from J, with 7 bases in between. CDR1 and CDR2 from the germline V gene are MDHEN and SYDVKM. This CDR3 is CASSLHRGTDTQYF. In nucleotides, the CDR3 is TGTGCCAGCAGTTTACACAGGGGCACAGATACGCAGTATTTT.

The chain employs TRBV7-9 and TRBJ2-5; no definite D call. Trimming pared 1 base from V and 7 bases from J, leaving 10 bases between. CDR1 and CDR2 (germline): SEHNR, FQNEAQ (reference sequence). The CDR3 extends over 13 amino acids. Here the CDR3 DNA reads TGTGCCAGCAGCTTAGAGGAGTCCGCGACCCAGTACTTC. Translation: CASSLEESATQYF.

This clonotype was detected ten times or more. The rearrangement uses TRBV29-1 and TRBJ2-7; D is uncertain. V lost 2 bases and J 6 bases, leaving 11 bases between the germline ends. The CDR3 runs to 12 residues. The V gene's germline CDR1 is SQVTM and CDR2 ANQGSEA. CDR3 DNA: TGCAGCGTTGAACTCAATCCCGGCGAGCAGTACTTC. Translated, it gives CSVELNPGEQYF.

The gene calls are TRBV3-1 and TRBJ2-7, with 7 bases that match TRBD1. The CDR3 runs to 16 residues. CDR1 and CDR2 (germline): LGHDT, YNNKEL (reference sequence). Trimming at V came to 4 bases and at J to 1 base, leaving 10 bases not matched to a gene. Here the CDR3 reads CASSPTLRGLSYEQYF. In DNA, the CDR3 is TGTGCCAGCAGCCCGACCTTGAGGGGGCTTTCCTACGAGCAGTACTTC.

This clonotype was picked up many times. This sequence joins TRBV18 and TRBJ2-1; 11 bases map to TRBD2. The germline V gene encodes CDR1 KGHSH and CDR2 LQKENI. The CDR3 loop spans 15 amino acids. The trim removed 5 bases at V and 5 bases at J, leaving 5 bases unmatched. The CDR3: CASSKGTSGNNEQFF. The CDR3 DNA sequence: TGTGCCAGCTCAAAAGGGACTAGCGGTAACAATGAGCAGTTCTTC.

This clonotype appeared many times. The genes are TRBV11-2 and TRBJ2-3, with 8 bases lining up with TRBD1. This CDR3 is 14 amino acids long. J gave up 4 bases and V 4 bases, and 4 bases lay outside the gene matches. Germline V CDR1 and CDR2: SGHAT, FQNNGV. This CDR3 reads CASSSGQGSDTQYF. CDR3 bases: TGTGCCAGCAGCTCTGGACAGGGTTCAGATACGCAGTATTTT.

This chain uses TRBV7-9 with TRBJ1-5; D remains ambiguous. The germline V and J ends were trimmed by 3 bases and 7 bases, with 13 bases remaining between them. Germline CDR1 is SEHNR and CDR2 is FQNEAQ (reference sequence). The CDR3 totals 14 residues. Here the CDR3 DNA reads TGTGCCAGCAGCTTTGAAGGGCTGCTCCAGCCCCAGCATTTT. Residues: CASSFEGLLQPQHF.

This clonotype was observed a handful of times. The CDR3 loop is CASSSGFSAGNTGELFF. The CDR3 nucleotides read TGTGCCAGCAGTTCCGGCTTTTCGGCGGGGAACACCGGGGAGCTGTTTTTT. The chain uses TRBV12-3 or TRBV12-4 and TRBJ2-2; D is possibly TRBD2 (5 bases). The CDR3 consists of 17 residues. V gave up 4 bases and J gave up 1 base, with 16 bases separating them.

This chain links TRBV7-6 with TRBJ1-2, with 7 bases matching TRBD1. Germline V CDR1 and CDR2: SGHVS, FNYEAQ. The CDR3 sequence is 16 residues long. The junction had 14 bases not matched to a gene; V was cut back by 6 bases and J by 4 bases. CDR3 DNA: TGTGCCAGCAGTCAAACGGGGACAGCATCTGGCTATGGCTACACCTTC. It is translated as CASSQTGTASGYGYTF. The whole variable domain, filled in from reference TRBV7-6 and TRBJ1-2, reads GAGVSQSPRYKVTKRGQDVALRCDPISGHVSLYWYRQALGQGPEFLTYFNYEAQQDKSGLPNDRFSAERPEGSISTLTIQRTEQRDSAMYRCASSQTGTASGYGYTFGSGTRLTVV.

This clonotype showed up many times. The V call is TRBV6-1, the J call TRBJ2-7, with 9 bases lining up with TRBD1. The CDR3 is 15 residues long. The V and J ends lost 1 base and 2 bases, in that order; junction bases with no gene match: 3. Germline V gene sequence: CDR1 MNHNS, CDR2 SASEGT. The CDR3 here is CASSEDGTGTYEQYF. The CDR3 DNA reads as TGTGCCAGCAGTGAAGACGGGACAGGGACCTACGAGCAGTACTTC.